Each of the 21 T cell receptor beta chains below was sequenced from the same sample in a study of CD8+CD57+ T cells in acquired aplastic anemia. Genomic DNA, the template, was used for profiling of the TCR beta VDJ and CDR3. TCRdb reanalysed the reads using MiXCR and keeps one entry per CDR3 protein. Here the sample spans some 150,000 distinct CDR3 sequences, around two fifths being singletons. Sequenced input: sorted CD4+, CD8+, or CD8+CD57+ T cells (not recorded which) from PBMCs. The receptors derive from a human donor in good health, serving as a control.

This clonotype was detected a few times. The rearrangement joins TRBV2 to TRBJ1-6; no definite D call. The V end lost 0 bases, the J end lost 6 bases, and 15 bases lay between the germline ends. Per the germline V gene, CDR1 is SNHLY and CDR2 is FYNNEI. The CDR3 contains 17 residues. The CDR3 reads CASSEAYRPPFNSPLHF. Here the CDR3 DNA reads TGTGCCAGCAGTGAAGCGTACCGGCCCCCCTTTAATTCACCCCTCCACTTT.

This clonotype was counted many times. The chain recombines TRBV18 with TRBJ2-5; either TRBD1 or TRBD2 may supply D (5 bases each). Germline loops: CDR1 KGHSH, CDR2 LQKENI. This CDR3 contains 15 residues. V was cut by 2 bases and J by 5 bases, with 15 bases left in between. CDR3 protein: CASSPLGPPEETQYF. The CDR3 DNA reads TGTGCCAGCTCACCATTGGGACCGCCGGAGGAGACCCAGTACTTC.

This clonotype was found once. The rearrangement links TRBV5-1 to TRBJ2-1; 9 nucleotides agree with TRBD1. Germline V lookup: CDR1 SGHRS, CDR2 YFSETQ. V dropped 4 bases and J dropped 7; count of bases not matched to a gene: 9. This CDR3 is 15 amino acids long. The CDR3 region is CASSLQGQGLNEQFF. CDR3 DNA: TGCGCCAGCAGCCTCCAGGGACAGGGTTTAAATGAGCAGTTCTTC.

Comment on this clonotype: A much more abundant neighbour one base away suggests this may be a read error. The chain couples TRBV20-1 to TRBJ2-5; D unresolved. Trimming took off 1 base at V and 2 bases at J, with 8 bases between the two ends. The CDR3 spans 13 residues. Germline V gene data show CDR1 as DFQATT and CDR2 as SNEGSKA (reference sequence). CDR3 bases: TGCAGTGCTAGAGGATCCTGTCAAGAGACCCAGTACTTC. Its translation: CSARGSCQETQYF.

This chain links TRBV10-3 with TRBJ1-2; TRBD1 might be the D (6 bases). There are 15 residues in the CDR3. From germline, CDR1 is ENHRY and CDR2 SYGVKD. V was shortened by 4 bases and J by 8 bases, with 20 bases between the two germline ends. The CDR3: CAISGTGTSLRGYTF. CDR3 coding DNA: TGTGCCATCAGTGGGACCGGGACAAGCCTCCGGGGCTACACCTTC.

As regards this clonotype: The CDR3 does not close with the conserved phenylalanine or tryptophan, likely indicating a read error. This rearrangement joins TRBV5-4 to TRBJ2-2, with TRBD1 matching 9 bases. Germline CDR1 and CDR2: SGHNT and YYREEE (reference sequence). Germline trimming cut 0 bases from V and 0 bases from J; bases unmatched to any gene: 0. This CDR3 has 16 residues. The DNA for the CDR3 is TGTGCCAGCAGCTTGGGACAGGGGGCGAACACCGGGGAGCTGTTTTCT. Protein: CASSLGQGANTGELFS.

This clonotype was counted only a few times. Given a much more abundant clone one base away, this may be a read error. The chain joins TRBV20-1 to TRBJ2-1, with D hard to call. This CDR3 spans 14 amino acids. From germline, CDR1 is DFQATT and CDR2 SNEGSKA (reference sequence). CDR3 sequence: CSASGTLSYSEQFF. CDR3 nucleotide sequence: TGCAGTGCTAGCGGCACCCTCTCCTACAGTGAGCAGTTCTTC.

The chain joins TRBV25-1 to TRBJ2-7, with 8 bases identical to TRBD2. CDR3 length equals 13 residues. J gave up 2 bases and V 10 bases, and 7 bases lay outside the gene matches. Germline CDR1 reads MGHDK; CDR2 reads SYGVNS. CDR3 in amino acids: CATFGGATYEQYF. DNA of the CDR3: TGTGCCACCTTCGGGGGGGCCACCTACGAGCAGTACTTC.

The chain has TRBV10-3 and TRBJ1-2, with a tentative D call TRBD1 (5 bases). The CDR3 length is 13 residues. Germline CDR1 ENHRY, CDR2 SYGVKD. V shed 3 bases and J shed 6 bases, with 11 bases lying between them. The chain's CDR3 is CAISEAGRDGYTF. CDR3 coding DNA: TGTGCCATCAGTGAAGCAGGGAGGGATGGCTACACCTTC.

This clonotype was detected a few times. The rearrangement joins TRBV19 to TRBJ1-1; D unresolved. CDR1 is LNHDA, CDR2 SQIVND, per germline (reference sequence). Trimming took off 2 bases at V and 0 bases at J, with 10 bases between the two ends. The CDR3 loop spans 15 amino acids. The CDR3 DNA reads TGTGCCAGTAGTATACAGCTATCTATGAACACTGAAGCTTTCTTT. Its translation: CASSIQLSMNTEAFF. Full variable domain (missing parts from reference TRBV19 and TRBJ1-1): DGGITQSPKYLFRKEGQNVTLSCEQNLNHDAMYWYRQDPGQGLRLIYYSQIVNDFQKGDIAEGYSVSREKKESFPLTVTSAQKNPTAFYLCASSIQLSMNTEAFFGQGTRLTVV.

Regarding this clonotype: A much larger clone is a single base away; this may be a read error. The CDR3 spells CASRGGDSNQPRHF. The CDR3 bases are TGTGCCAGCAGAGGTGGAGATAGCAATCAGCCCCGGCATTTT. V is TRBV2 and J is TRBJ1-5; unclear D gene. CDR3 length equals 14 residues. Germline CDR1 reads SNHLY; CDR2 reads FYNNEI.

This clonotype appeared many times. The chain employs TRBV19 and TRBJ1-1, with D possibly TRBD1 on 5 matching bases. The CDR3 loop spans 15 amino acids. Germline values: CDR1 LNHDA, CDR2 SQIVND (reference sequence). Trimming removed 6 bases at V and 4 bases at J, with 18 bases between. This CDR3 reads CASSLPGAGGTEAFF. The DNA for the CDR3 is TGTGCCAGTAGCCTCCCCGGGGCCGGGGGCACTGAAGCTTTCTTT.

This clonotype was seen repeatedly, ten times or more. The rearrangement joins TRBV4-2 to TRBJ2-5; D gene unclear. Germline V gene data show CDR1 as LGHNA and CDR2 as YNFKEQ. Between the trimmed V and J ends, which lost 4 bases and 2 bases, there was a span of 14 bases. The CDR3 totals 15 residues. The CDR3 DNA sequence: TGTGCCAGCAGCCCCGGAACGAAATTACAAGAGACCCAGTACTTC. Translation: CASSPGTKLQETQYF.

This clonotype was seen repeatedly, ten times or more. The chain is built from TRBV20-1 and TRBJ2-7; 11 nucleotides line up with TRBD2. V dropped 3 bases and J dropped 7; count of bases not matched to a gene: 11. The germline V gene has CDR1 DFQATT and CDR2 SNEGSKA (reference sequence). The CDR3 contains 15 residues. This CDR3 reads CSASQLAGGPGEQYF. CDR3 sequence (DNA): TGCAGTGCTAGCCAGTTAGCGGGAGGGCCCGGAGAGCAGTACTTC.

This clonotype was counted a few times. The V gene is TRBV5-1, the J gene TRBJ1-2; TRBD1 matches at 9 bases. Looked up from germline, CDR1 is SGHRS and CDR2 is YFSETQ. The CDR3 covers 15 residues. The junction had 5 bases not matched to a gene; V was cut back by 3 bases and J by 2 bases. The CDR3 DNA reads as TGCGCCAGCAGCTATTCCGGGACAGGGAACTATGGCTACACCTTC. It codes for CASSYSGTGNYGYTF.

DNA of the CDR3: TGTGCCATCAGTGGGACTCCCGACAGCCAAAGCTACACCTTC. Translating it yields CAISGTPDSQSYTF. The chain couples TRBV10-3 to TRBJ1-2; D possibly corresponds to TRBD1 (5 bases). The CDR3 totals 14 residues. Between the trimmed V and J ends, which lost 4 bases and 9 bases, there was a span of 18 bases. CDR1 and CDR2 from the germline V gene are ENHRY and SYGVKD.

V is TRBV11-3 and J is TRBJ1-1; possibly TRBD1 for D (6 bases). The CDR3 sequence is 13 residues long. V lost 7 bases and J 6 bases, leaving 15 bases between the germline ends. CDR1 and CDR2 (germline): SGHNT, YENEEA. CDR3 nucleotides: TGTGCCAGCAACCCGCGCCGGGGGCCTGAAGCTTTCTTT. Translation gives CASNPRRGPEAFF.

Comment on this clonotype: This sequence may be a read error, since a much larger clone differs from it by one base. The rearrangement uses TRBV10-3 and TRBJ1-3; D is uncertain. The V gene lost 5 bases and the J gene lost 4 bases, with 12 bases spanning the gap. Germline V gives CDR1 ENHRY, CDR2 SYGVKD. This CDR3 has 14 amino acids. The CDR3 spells CAISLTEVGNTIYF. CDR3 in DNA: TGTGCCATCAGTCTAACAGAGGTCGGAAACACCATATATTTT.

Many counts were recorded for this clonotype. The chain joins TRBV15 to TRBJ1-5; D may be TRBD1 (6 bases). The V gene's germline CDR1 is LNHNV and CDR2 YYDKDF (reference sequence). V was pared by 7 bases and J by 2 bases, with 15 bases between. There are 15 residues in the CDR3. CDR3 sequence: CATIRGALGNQPQHF. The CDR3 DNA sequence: TGTGCCACCATTAGGGGGGCTCTAGGCAATCAGCCCCAGCATTTT.

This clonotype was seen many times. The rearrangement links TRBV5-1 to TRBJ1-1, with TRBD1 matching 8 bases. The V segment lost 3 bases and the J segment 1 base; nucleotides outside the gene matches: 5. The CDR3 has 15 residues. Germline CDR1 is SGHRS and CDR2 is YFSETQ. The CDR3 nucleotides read TGCGCCAGCAGCTCCGGACAGGGCAAGAACACTGAAGCTTTCTTT. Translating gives CASSSGQGKNTEAFF.

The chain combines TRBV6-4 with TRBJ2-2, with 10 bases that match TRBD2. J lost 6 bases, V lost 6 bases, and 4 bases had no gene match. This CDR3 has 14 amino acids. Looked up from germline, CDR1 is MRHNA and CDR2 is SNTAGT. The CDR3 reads CASSEGLASGELFF. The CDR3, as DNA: TGTGCCAGCAGCGAGGGACTAGCGTCCGGGGAGCTGTTTTTT.